Presented here are 24 T cell receptor beta chains from one specimen sequenced in a study of blood T cell repertoires in COVID-19. Sequencing used immunoSEQ multiplex PCR; TCRdb keeps in-frame clones, though not all of them. Among some 200,000 clones listed, less than 90% were seen once. The sequenced material came from peripheral blood. These receptors came from a woman in her seventies with COVID-19, enrolled during active disease.

V and J are TRBV20-1 and TRBJ2-1, with no clear D. The CDR3 length is 11 residues. Trimming pared 3 bases from V and 4 bases from J, leaving 4 bases between. CDR1 is DFQATT and CDR2 is SNEGSKA in the germline V gene (reference sequence). DNA for the CDR3: TGCAGTGCTAGGGCTTACAATGAGCAGTTCTTC. Encoded protein: CSARAYNEQFF.

V and J are TRBV9 and TRBJ2-7; TRBD1 aligns across 9 bases. CDR3 length: 15 amino acids. Germline assignment: CDR1 SGDLS and CDR2 YYNGEE. J gave up 7 bases and V 3 bases, and 11 bases lay outside the gene matches. The CDR3 nucleotides read TGTGCCAGCAGCGACCCCATACAGGGGACAGGGGAGCAGTACTTC. Translation gives CASSDPIQGTGEQYF.

The chain carries TRBV10-3 and TRBJ1-2; 7 nucleotides align to TRBD1. This CDR3 region has 11 residues. Looked up from germline, CDR1 is ENHRY and CDR2 is SYGVKD. The junction had 4 bases not matched to a gene; V was cut back by 10 bases and J by 5 bases. As DNA, the CDR3 is TGTGCCACCTCAGGGGGTTATGGCTACACCTTC. This sequence encodes CATSGGYGYTF.

In this sample, this clone turned up once. The CDR3 loop reads CASSAGTGFTDTQYF. DNA of the CDR3: TGTGCCAGCAGTGCAGGGACAGGATTCACAGATACGCAGTATTTT. The chain links TRBV6-4 to TRBJ2-3; 8 bases are shared with TRBD1. Germline CDR1 MRHNA, CDR2 SNTAGT. This CDR3 spans 15 amino acids. J lost 2 bases, V lost 4 bases, and 5 bases had no gene match.

V is TRBV3-1 (or the pseudogene TRBV3-2) and J is TRBJ2-7; 11 bases map to TRBD1. CDR1 is LGHDT, CDR2 YNNKEL, per germline (reference sequence). CDR3 size: 14 residues. V lost 8 bases and J lost 6; bases outside the gene matches: 9. In nucleotides, the CDR3 is TGTGCCAGCCGCCGATGGGACAGGGGGAGCGAGCAGTACTTC. Its protein product is CASRRWDRGSEQYF.

This clone was recorded only once. The rearrangement uses TRBV7-2 and TRBJ2-3, with unresolved D. V lost 2 bases and J 2 bases, leaving 8 bases between the germline ends. The CDR3 spans 14 residues. Per the germline V gene, CDR1 is SGHTA and CDR2 is FQGNSA. DNA of the CDR3: TGTGCCAGCAGCTTACGCAGGATCACAGATACGCAGTATTTT. Translated: CASSLRRITDTQYF.

The genes are TRBV11-2 and TRBJ2-2, with D perhaps TRBD2 (5 bases). Germline assignment: CDR1 SGHAT and CDR2 FQNNGV. V lost 1 base to trimming and J lost 7 bases, with 13 bases between them. This CDR3 comprises 15 residues. For the CDR3, the DNA is TGTGCCAGCAGCTTAGTAATGGGGAGAAGCGGGGAGCTGTTTTTT. Protein: CASSLVMGRSGELFF.

The rearrangement links TRBV5-6 to TRBJ2-5, with TRBD1 as a possible D gene (5 bases). Trimming pared 4 bases from V and 4 bases from J, leaving 14 bases between. Germline CDR1 and CDR2: SGHDT and YYEEEE. The CDR3 consists of 14 residues. The CDR3 DNA follows: TGTGCCAGCAGCGCCAGGGTGGTCGGAGAGACCCAGTACTTC. Amino acid sequence: CASSARVVGETQYF.

The chain links TRBV19 to TRBJ2-7, with D perhaps TRBD2 (6 bases). The CDR3 totals 14 residues. Trimming removed 7 bases at V and 0 bases at J, with 13 bases between. Germline CDR1 reads LNHDA; CDR2 reads SQIVND (reference sequence). CDR3 DNA sequence: TGTGCCAGTACCCGCGGGATCAACTCCTACGAGCAGTACTTC. This translates into CASTRGINSYEQYF.

The rearrangement links TRBV7-2 to TRBJ2-2, with 8 bases aligning to TRBD1. This CDR3 spans 16 amino acids. The V segment lost 1 base and the J segment 5 bases; nucleotides outside the gene matches: 6. Germline-derived CDR1 and CDR2 are SGHTA and FQGNSA. The CDR3 region has the DNA TGTGCCAGCAGCTTAGTAGGCAGGGGGCGAACCGGGGAGCTGTTTTTT. The encoded protein is CASSLVGRGRTGELFF.

The chain links TRBV5-4 to TRBJ2-3; TRBD1 aligns across 7 bases. The CDR3 is 15 residues long. From germline, CDR1 is SGHNT and CDR2 YYREEE (reference sequence). Unmatched junction bases numbered 8, after V lost 4 bases and J lost 3 bases. The CDR3 loop reads CASSPLVRGTDTQYF. In DNA form, the CDR3 reads TGTGCCAGCAGCCCCTTGGTCAGGGGGACAGATACGCAGTATTTT.

The CDR3: CASSSDSGISNQPQHF. For the CDR3, the DNA is TGTGCCAGCAGCTCGGATAGCGGGATTAGCAATCAGCCCCAGCATTTT. The chain joins TRBV28 to TRBJ1-5; D is unclear. The CDR3 runs to 16 residues. Germline V gene sequence: CDR1 MDHEN, CDR2 SYDVKM. Between the trimmed V and J ends, which lost 6 bases and 0 bases, there was a span of 15 bases.

This clone showed up just once. The chain couples TRBV2 to TRBJ2-1; the match to TRBD2 covers 13 bases. The CDR3 consists of 15 residues. V lost 7 bases and J lost 4; bases outside the gene matches: 4. Looked up from germline, CDR1 is SNHLY and CDR2 is FYNNEI. CDR3 sequence reads: CASTILAGGYNEQFF. The CDR3 bases are TGTGCCAGCACCATACTAGCGGGGGGGTACAATGAGCAGTTCTTC.

V gene TRBV11-2 combines with J gene TRBJ2-6; D gene unclear. V dropped 2 bases and J dropped 4 bases, with 9 bases sitting between them. CDR1 and CDR2 from the germline V gene are SGHAT and FQNNGV. The CDR3 consists of 15 residues. CDR3 protein: CASSLNYWGANVLTF. CDR3 DNA: TGTGCCAGCAGCTTAAACTATTGGGGGGCCAACGTCCTGACTTTC.

The chain carries TRBV7-2 and TRBJ1-5, with D maybe TRBD1 (5 bases). V lost 2 bases to trimming and J lost 5 bases, with 13 bases between them. The CDR3 extends over 15 amino acids. The germline V gene encodes CDR1 SGHTA and CDR2 FQGNSA. The chain's CDR3 is CASSLTADSYQPQHF. The CDR3, as DNA: TGTGCCAGCAGCTTAACGGCCGACAGTTATCAGCCCCAGCATTTT.

The chain employs TRBV5-6 and TRBJ2-3; D remains unclear. The CDR3 is 13 residues long. CDR1 is SGHDT, CDR2 YYEEEE, per germline. Trimming took off 4 bases at V and 0 bases at J, with 6 bases between the two ends. CDR3: CASSQWSTDTQYF. In DNA form, the CDR3 reads TGTGCCAGCAGCCAGTGGAGCACAGATACGCAGTATTTT.

This rearrangement joins TRBV28 to TRBJ1-1; TRBD1 aligns across 7 bases. The CDR3 is 17 residues long. Germline V CDR1 and CDR2: MDHEN, SYDVKM. V trimming: 6 bases; J trimming: 6 bases; junction bases outside the gene matches: 19. DNA for the CDR3: TGTGCCAGCAGCCCCAGTGGTGTGCAGGGGGTAGTGTCTGAAGCTTTCTTT. As protein: CASSPSGVQGVVSEAFF.

CDR3 sequence: CASSLSTPYFHSPLHF. In DNA, the CDR3 is TGTGCCAGCAGCTTGAGTACCCCCTATTTCCATTCACCCCTCCACTTT. V gene TRBV5-4 combines with J gene TRBJ1-6; no definite D call. CDR1 and CDR2 (germline): SGHNT, YYREEE (reference sequence). With 1 base removed from V and 8 bases from J, the gap between germline ends came to 16 bases. There are 16 residues in the CDR3.

This clone appeared once. The V gene is TRBV10-2, the J gene TRBJ2-3, with TRBD2 identical over 9 bases. V was pared by 7 bases and J by 5 bases, with 7 bases of the junction left unmatched. The CDR3 has 14 residues. Germline V gene lookup returns CDR1 WSHSY and CDR2 SAAADI. This chain's CDR3 is CASKEAGGQDTQYF. DNA for the CDR3: TGCGCCAGCAAGGAGGCGGGGGGGCAAGATACGCAGTATTTT.

To note about this clone: Additional DNA sequences in this sample encode the identical CDR3. The chain recombines TRBV19 with TRBJ1-2; D remains ambiguous. The CDR3 totals 13 residues. V was trimmed by 3 bases and J by 2 bases, leaving 7 bases between them. The germline gives CDR1 LNHDA, CDR2 SQIVND (reference sequence). The CDR3, as DNA: TGTGCCAGTAGTATCTCCGTCAACTATGGCTACACCTTC. Amino acid sequence: CASSISVNYGYTF. Looking up the rest from reference TRBV19 and TRBJ1-2 gives the full variable domain: DGGITQSPKYLFRKEGQNVTLSCEQNLNHDAMYWYRQDPGQGLRLIYYSQIVNDFQKGDIAEGYSVSREKKESFPLTVTSAQKNPTAFYLCASSISVNYGYTFGSGTRLTVV.

The chain recombines TRBV28 with TRBJ1-1; maybe TRBD1 (6 bases). Germline CDR1 reads MDHEN; CDR2 reads SYDVKM. The CDR3 length is 14 residues. Trimming stripped 6 bases from V and 0 bases from J, with 11 bases between. The CDR3 DNA is TGTGCCAGCAGCGGGACACCTATGAACACTGAAGCTTTCTTT. This gives the protein CASSGTPMNTEAFF.

The V and J genes are TRBV28 and TRBJ2-7, with 8 bases identical to TRBD1. The CDR3 is 13 amino acids. Germline V gene data show CDR1 as MDHEN and CDR2 as SYDVKM. V lost 7 bases to trimming and J lost 3 bases; unmatched junction nucleotides: 5. CDR3 in DNA: TGTGCCAGCAAATCAACAGGGGGCTACGAGCAGTACTTC. It translates to CASKSTGGYEQYF. The full variable domain, in which reference TRBV28 and TRBJ2-7 provide the parts outside the CDR3, is DVKVTQSSRYLVKRTGEKVFLECVQDMDHENMFWYRQDPGLGLRLIYFSYDVKMKEKGDIPEGYSVSREKKERFSLILESASTNQTSMYLCASKSTGGYEQYFGPGTRLTVT.

This clone appeared a few times. The chain employs TRBV6-1 and TRBJ2-7, with a weak D call TRBD2 (5 bases). The CDR3 totals 13 residues. Germline lookup yields CDR1 MNHNS and CDR2 SASEGT. Deletions cut 2 bases from V and 5 bases from J, with 10 bases between. Here the CDR3 DNA reads TGTGCCAGCAGTGAATGGCAGAGGGACGAGCAGTACTTC. Its translation is CASSEWQRDEQYF.

V gene TRBV19 combines with J gene TRBJ1-2; D is perhaps TRBD1 (6 bases). V lost 4 bases, J lost 2 bases, and 11 bases lay in between. Germline CDR1 LNHDA, CDR2 SQIVND (reference sequence). The CDR3 is made up of 14 amino acids. CDR3 coding DNA: TGTGCCAGTAGTACGGGACAATGGAACTATGGCTACACCTTC. Translating gives CASSTGQWNYGYTF. The full variable domain, with the rest looked up from reference TRBV19 and TRBJ1-2, is DGGITQSPKYLFRKEGQNVTLSCEQNLNHDAMYWYRQDPGQGLRLIYYSQIVNDFQKGDIAEGYSVSREKKESFPLTVTSAQKNPTAFYLCASSTGQWNYGYTFGSGTRLTVV.